The clone carrying this TCR beta chain was seen at least ten times. The antigen is unknown. TCRdb's table, derived via immunoSEQ multiplex PCR, lists solely in-frame clones and lacks some. The top ten clones hold roughly 3% of a sample with under 250,000 clones, 70% to 90% of them seen once. This sample was included in a study of Ad26.COV2.S vaccination and SARS-CoV-2 variants. Study information: Vaccine-arm donor from the placebo-controlled COV1001 Ad26.COV2.S trial. Notes on the study in general: Possible underestimation of total T cell responses by the TCR breadth and depth analyses was noted. Vaccine and placebo recipients had comparable breadth of non-spike TCRs.

Treatment: 15 to 20 received Ad26.COV2.S at low or high dose, single or two shots; 5 received placebo; per-sample allocation not given. Each sample was drawn 63 days after the first injection (of vaccine or placebo). The CDR3 extends over 16 amino acids. Germline-derived CDR1 and CDR2 are KGHSH and LQKENI. V was pared by 3 bases and J by 7 bases, with 11 bases of the junction left unmatched. This TCR was sampled from a person aged 18-65 years who received the Ad26.COV2.S COVID-19 vaccine or a placebo. The sequencing used peripheral blood, collected in a trial of Ad26.COV2.S vaccine versus placebo. The chain joins TRBV18 to TRBJ2-1, with 8 bases that match TRBD2. The CDR3 loop reads CASSPGLALQRNEQFF. CDR3 DNA sequence: TGTGCCAGCTCACCTGGACTAGCCCTACAGAGGAATGAGCAGTTCTTC.